The T cell receptor beta chain under discussion was sequenced for a study of T cells in localized non-small cell lung cancer. TCRdb's copy holds only in-frame clones and misses some; the assay was immunoSEQ multiplex PCR. Of 25,000 to 35,000 clones in the sample, about four fifths are singletons; the top ten hold about 5.4%. This clone has a handful of counts. Its target is unknown. This CDR3 contains 15 residues. Losses at the gene ends were 1 base for V and 2 bases for J; bases not matched to a gene: 2. Germline V lookup: CDR1 SGHRS, CDR2 YFSETQ. Study results and limitations: Adjacent lung held a median roughly 50 of the top 100 tumor clones.

This receptor was identified in a man aged 40 to 70 with stage III lung adenocarcinoma. The chain couples TRBV5-1 to TRBJ2-3; 9 positions match TRBD1. This sample comprised peripheral blood mononuclear cells, obtained before any cancer treatment. The CDR3 DNA follows: TGCGCCAGCAGCTTGTTACAGGGGGCCACAGATACGCAGTATTTT. As protein: CASSLLQGATDTQYF.